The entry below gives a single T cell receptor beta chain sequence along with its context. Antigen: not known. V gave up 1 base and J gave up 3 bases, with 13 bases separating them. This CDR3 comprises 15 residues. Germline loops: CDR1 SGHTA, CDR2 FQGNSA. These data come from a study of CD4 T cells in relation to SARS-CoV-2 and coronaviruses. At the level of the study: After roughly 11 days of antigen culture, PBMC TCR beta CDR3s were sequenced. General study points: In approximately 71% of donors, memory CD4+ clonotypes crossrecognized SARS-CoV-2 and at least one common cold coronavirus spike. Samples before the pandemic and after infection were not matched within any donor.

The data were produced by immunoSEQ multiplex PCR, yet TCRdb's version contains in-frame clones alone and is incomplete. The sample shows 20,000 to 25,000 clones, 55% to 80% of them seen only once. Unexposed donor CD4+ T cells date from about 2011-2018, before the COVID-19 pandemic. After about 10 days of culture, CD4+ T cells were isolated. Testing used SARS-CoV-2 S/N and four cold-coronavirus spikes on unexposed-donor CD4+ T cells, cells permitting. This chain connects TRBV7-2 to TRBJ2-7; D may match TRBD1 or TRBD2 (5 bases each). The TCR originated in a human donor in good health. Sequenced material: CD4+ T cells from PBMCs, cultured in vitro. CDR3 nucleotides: TGTGCCAGCAGCTTAGGGGGACGGGCCCTCTACGAGCAGTACTTC. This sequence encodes CASSLGGRALYEQYF.